This record covers a single T cell receptor (beta chain). These data belong to a study of blood T cell repertoires in COVID-19. Study background: COVID-19 samples from acute and convalescent phases originated in the United States, Italy and Spain. Nucleic acid was either cDNA or gDNA, and it came from T cells, B-cell-depleted T cells, or PBMCs.

Germline CDR1 reads KGHSH; CDR2 reads LQKENI. Unmatched junction bases numbered 7, after V lost 3 bases and J lost 5 bases. The CDR3 sequence is 14 residues long. In the study's own analysis: Researchers report that nucleated cell counts were estimated from reference gene primer amplification. Produced via immunoSEQ multiplex PCR; TCRdb's table is partial and in-frame only. For V, J and clone size, that table is used; D and trimming come from the DNA. The table lists about 200,000 clones, roughly nine tenths of them singletons. This clonotype was obtained from a man in his 60s who had recovered from COVID-19. The chain links TRBV18 to TRBJ2-7; 7 bases line up with TRBD1. The sequenced sample consisted of peripheral blood. The CDR3 protein is CASSPAQGVHEQYF. The CDR3 DNA sequence: TGTGCCAGCTCACCGGCGCAGGGGGTCCACGAGCAGTACTTC.